The rows below give T cell receptor beta chains drawn from one sample of a study of radiotherapy plus CTLA-4 blockade in lung cancer. Only in-frame clones appear in the TCRdb table, and some are missing; sequencing was by immunoSEQ multiplex PCR. The data contain some 110,000 clones, roughly 84% of them singletons. The sequencing used peripheral blood, collected from a patient treated with radiotherapy plus ipilimumab. These receptors were taken from a human donor with non-small cell lung cancer that progressed on radiotherapy plus ipilimumab. Some clones in this sample may be carry-over from other donors' samples. The CDR3 runs from the conserved cysteine through the conserved F or W. The order of the fields is clone size, V gene, J gene, D gene, CDR3 protein, CDR3 DNA. A D gene is named only where the DNA matches it firmly. Size tells how often a clone was seen (once, few, many) or the class of an expanded clone, and some rows leave it out.

size: -; V: TRBV4-3; J: TRBJ2-2; D: -; CDR3: CASSQGWLNTGELFF; DNA: TGCGCCAGCAGCCAAGGTTGGCTAAACACCGGGGAGCTGTTTTTT
size: few; V: TRBV14; J: TRBJ1-2; D: -; CDR3: CASSHQGTYGYTF; DNA: TGTGCCAGCAGCCATCAGGGCACCTATGGCTACACCTTC
size: -; V: TRBV5-4; J: TRBJ2-2; D: -; CDR3: CASSLAEGAGTGELFF; DNA: TGTGCCAGCAGCTTGGCCGAAGGGGCCGGTACCGGGGAGCTGTTTTTT
size: few; V: TRBV19; J: TRBJ2-7; D: TRBD1; CDR3: CAGTGRVYEQYF; DNA: TGTGCCGGGACAGGGAGAGTGTACGAGCAGTACTTC
size: -; V: TRBV11-2; J: TRBJ1-6; D: -; CDR3: CASSNTPGGSYNSPLHF; DNA: TGTGCCAGCAGTAATACGCCGGGGGGCTCCTATAATTCACCCCTCCACTTT
size: -; V: TRBV5-1; J: TRBJ2-1; D: -; CDR3: CASSLSRVNSGIDEQFF; DNA: TGCGCCAGCAGCTTGAGCAGGGTGAATTCTGGTATAGATGAGCAGTTCTTC
size: -; V: TRBV6-6; J: TRBJ1-1; D: TRBD1; CDR3: CASSPRQGARSTEAFF; DNA: TGTGCCAGCAGTCCCCGACAGGGGGCGCGGAGCACTGAAGCTTTCTTT
size: -; V: TRBV5-1; J: TRBJ2-5; D: TRBD2; CDR3: CASSFGASGGERETQYF; DNA: TGCGCCAGCAGCTTCGGGGCTAGCGGGGGTGAGAGGGAGACCCAGTACTTC
size: -; V: TRBV29-1; J: TRBJ2-1; D: TRBD1; CDR3: CSVDVGTGGSYNEQFF; DNA: TGCAGCGTTGATGTCGGGACAGGGGGCTCCTACAATGAGCAGTTCTTC
size: -; V: TRBV18; J: TRBJ2-3; D: -; CDR3: CASSQTGGHTDTQYF; DNA: TGTGCCAGCTCCCAAACTGGGGGGCACACAGATACGCAGTATTTT
size: -; V: TRBV4-2; J: TRBJ1-4; D: -; CDR3: CASSPQGTVATNEKLFF; DNA: TGTGCCAGCAGCCCCCAGGGGACCGTCGCAACTAATGAAAAACTGTTTTTT
size: -; V: TRBV5-8; J: TRBJ2-6; D: -; CDR3: CASSLSLESSGANVLTF; DNA: TGTGCCAGCAGCTTGTCCCTGGAAAGCTCTGGGGCCAACGTCCTGACTTTC
size: -; V: TRBV2; J: TRBJ2-3; D: TRBD2; CDR3: CASSTTPGQITPGLAGGPDTQYF; DNA: TGTGCCAGCAGTACAACCCCGGGACAGATTACACCGGGACTAGCGGGGGGGCCAGATACGCAGTATTTT
size: once; V: TRBV5-8; J: TRBJ1-2; D: -; CDR3: CASSMDVGYPETF; DNA: TGTGCCAGCAGCATGGACGTTGGGTACCCGGAGACCTTC
size: -; V: TRBV5-5; J: TRBJ2-2; D: -; CDR3: CASSLGPRAGELFF; DNA: TGTGCCAGCAGCTTGGGTCCAAGGGCCGGGGAGCTGTTTTTT
size: -; V: TRBV29-1; J: TRBJ2-7; D: -; CDR3: CSVSRTAESSYEQYF; DNA: TGCAGCGTCTCGAGGACAGCCGAGAGCTCCTACGAGCAGTACTTC
size: few; V: TRBV7-9; J: TRBJ2-2; D: -; CDR3: CAVANTTGELFF; DNA: TGTGCCGTCGCCAATACTACCGGGGAGCTGTTTTTT
size: -; V: TRBV6-1; J: TRBJ1-1; D: TRBD1; CDR3: CASSEQGGLSNTEAFF; DNA: TGTGCCAGCAGTGAACAGGGGGGACTGTCCAACACTGAAGCTTTCTTT
size: once; V: TRBV6-1; J: TRBJ2-1; D: -; CDR3: CASSEAPHNEQFF; DNA: TGTGCCAGCAGTGAAGCTCCCCACAATGAGCAGTTCTTC
size: -; V: TRBV6-1; J: TRBJ2-3; D: -; CDR3: CASSVGAGRSADTQYF; DNA: TGTGCCAGCAGTGTTGGGGCGGGTCGATCCGCAGATACGCAGTATTTT
size: -; V: TRBV7-6; J: TRBJ2-1; D: -; CDR3: CASSAEGRPYNEQFF; DNA: TGTGCCAGCAGCGCCGAGGGACGCCCCTACAATGAGCAGTTCTTC
size: -; V: TRBV6-1; J: TRBJ1-6; D: TRBD1; CDR3: CASRGQGLGSPLHF; DNA: TGTGCCAGCAGGGGACAGGGCTTGGGTTCACCCCTCCACTTT
size: -; V: TRBV10-3; J: TRBJ2-7; D: TRBD2; CDR3: CAISAGGSSYEQYF; DNA: TGTGCCATCAGTGCCGGCGGGAGCTCCTACGAGCAGTACTTC
size: -; V: TRBV4-1; J: TRBJ1-6; D: TRBD1; CDR3: CASSQTGTGLSPLHF; DNA: TGCGCCAGCAGCCAAACCGGGACAGGACTTTCACCCCTCCACTTT
size: -; V: TRBV9; J: TRBJ2-7; D: TRBD1; CDR3: CASSVGPGQGHEQYF; DNA: TGTGCCAGCAGCGTAGGACCGGGACAGGGCCATGAGCAGTACTTC
size: -; V: TRBV7-9; J: TRBJ1-6; D: -; CDR3: CASSQGRESPLHF; DNA: TGTGCCAGCAGCCAGGGGCGTGAGTCACCCCTCCACTTT
size: once; V: TRBV2; J: TRBJ1-1; D: TRBD1; CDR3: CASSGTGGTEAFF; DNA: TGTGCCAGTTCCGGGACAGGGGGCACTGAAGCTTTCTTT
size: -; V: TRBV9; J: TRBJ2-2; D: -; CDR3: CASSVSSRGRGTGELFF; DNA: TGTGCCAGCAGCGTTTCTAGCCGGGGGCGGGGCACCGGGGAGCTGTTTTTT
size: -; V: TRBV5-4; J: TRBJ2-1; D: -; CDR3: CASSLGGAGIYNEQFF; DNA: TGTGCCAGCAGCTTGGGGGGGGCGGGAATTTACAATGAGCAGTTCTTC
size: -; V: TRBV7-9; J: TRBJ1-5; D: -; CDR3: CASGGVIGEPQHF; DNA: TGTGCCAGCGGAGGGGTAATAGGAGAGCCCCAGCATTTT
size: -; V: TRBV30; J: TRBJ2-3; D: -; CDR3: CAWSAGPLAYF; DNA: TGTGCCTGGAGTGCGGGACCTTTAGCGTATTTT
size: -; V: TRBV4-3; J: TRBJ2-7; D: TRBD1; CDR3: CASSHAMAGGDSYEQYF; DNA: TGCGCCAGCAGCCATGCCATGGCAGGGGGTGACTCCTACGAGCAGTACTTC
size: -; V: TRBV7-8; J: TRBJ1-5; D: -; CDR3: CASSLEDGVSQHF; DNA: TGTGCCAGCAGCTTAGAAGATGGGGTGTCCCAGCATTTT
size: few; V: TRBV19; J: TRBJ2-3; D: TRBD2; CDR3: CASSIGGRATDTQYF; DNA: TGTGCCAGTAGTATAGGGGGGAGGGCCACAGATACGCAGTATTTT
size: -; V: TRBV10-1; J: TRBJ1-3; D: -; CDR3: CASSPFHGKLGNTIYF; DNA: TGCGCCAGCAGTCCCTTTCACGGGAAATTAGGAAACACCATATATTTT
size: -; V: TRBV5-4; J: TRBJ2-3; D: TRBD1; CDR3: CASSQGQGWDTDTQYF; DNA: TGTGCCAGCAGCCAGGGACAGGGATGGGACACAGATACGCAGTATTTT
size: -; V: TRBV7-7; J: TRBJ2-1; D: TRBD2; CDR3: CASSSGLAGDNEQFF; DNA: TGTGCTAGCAGCTCGGGACTAGCGGGGGACAATGAGCAGTTCTTC
size: -; V: TRBV28; J: TRBJ2-7; D: -; CDR3: CASRPSIYEQYF; DNA: TGTGCCAGCAGACCTAGCATCTACGAGCAGTACTTC
size: -; V: TRBV4-3; J: TRBJ2-5; D: -; CDR3: CASSQDGEVGETQYF; DNA: TGCGCCAGCAGCCAAGATGGGGAGGTAGGGGAGACCCAGTACTTC
size: -; V: TRBV25-1; J: TRBJ1-2; D: -; CDR3: CASSEARGAYGYTF; DNA: TGTGCCAGCAGTGAGGCCAGGGGAGCCTATGGCTACACCTTC
size: -; V: TRBV5-1; J: TRBJ2-2; D: TRBD2; CDR3: CASSLGQRGGNTGELFF; DNA: TGCGCCAGCAGCTTGGGCCAGCGGGGAGGGAACACCGGGGAGCTGTTTTTT
size: once; V: TRBV7-9; J: TRBJ2-3; D: TRBD2; CDR3: CASSLGVAGGATDTQYF; DNA: TGTGCCAGCAGCTTAGGAGTAGCGGGGGGCGCCACAGATACGCAGTATTTT
size: -; V: TRBV15; J: TRBJ2-3; D: -; CDR3: CATSRDWGLYTDTQYF; DNA: TGTGCCACCAGCAGAGATTGGGGACTCTACACAGATACGCAGTATTTT
size: -; V: TRBV7-9; J: TRBJ1-1; D: -; CDR3: CASSRDGGQGGRTEAFF; DNA: TGTGCCAGCAGCCGGGACGGAGGTCAAGGGGGACGGACTGAAGCTTTCTTT
size: -; V: TRBV5-1; J: TRBJ2-1; D: -; CDR3: CASSLGIRDYEQFF; DNA: TGCGCCAGCAGCTTGGGGATCAGGGACTATGAGCAGTTCTTC
size: -; V: TRBV25-1; J: TRBJ2-3; D: -; CDR3: CASSDFRPGDTQYF; DNA: TGTGCCAGCAGTGATTTTAGGCCGGGAGATACGCAGTATTTT
size: -; V: TRBV9; J: TRBJ2-3; D: -; CDR3: CASSAGTEGTDTQYF; DNA: TGTGCCAGCAGCGCCGGGACTGAAGGCACAGATACGCAGTATTTT
size: -; V: TRBV2; J: TRBJ2-5; D: TRBD2; CDR3: CASSSAGGGAETQYF; DNA: TGTGCCAGCAGTTCCGCTGGCGGGGGGGCTGAGACCCAGTACTTC
size: -; V: TRBV2; J: TRBJ1-2; D: -; CDR3: CASSTADYGYTF; DNA: TGTGCCAGCAGTACGGCCGACTATGGCTACACCTTC
size: -; V: TRBV15; J: TRBJ1-2; D: -; CDR3: CATSRDHGGTVFGVYGYTF; DNA: TGTGCCACCAGCAGAGATCATGGCGGGACGGTGTTCGGAGTATATGGCTACACCTTC
size: -; V: TRBV6-5; J: TRBJ1-4; D: -; CDR3: CASSYSWDNVGKLFF; DNA: TGTGCCAGCAGTTACTCTTGGGACAACGTTGGGAAACTGTTTTTT
size: -; V: TRBV7-3; J: TRBJ1-1; D: TRBD1; CDR3: CASSPQDRGSTEAFF; DNA: TGTGCCAGCAGCCCACAGGACAGGGGGAGCACTGAAGCTTTCTTT
size: -; V: TRBV14; J: TRBJ1-1; D: -; CDR3: CASSQQRSTEAFF; DNA: TGTGCCAGCAGCCAACAACGATCCACTGAAGCTTTCTTT
size: -; V: TRBV5-1; J: TRBJ1-4; D: TRBD1; CDR3: CASSTTGDEKLFF; DNA: TGCGCCAGCAGCACAACAGGGGATGAAAAACTGTTTTTT
size: -; V: TRBV5-8; J: TRBJ1-2; D: -; CDR3: CASSFIEGKAYTF; DNA: TGTGCCAGCAGCTTTATCGAGGGGAAGGCCTACACCTTC
size: -; V: TRBV29-1; J: TRBJ1-3; D: TRBD1; CDR3: CSDRQGAEGNTIYF; DNA: TGCAGCGATAGACAGGGGGCAGAAGGAAACACCATATATTTT
size: -; V: TRBV7-9; J: TRBJ1-5; D: -; CDR3: CASSLSGGLQPQHF; DNA: TGTGCCAGCAGCTTAAGTGGGGGGTTACAGCCCCAGCATTTT
size: -; V: TRBV5-1; J: TRBJ2-7; D: -; CDR3: CASSLGSGDFYEQYF; DNA: TGCGCCAGCAGCTTGGGATCGGGGGACTTTTACGAGCAGTACTTC
size: once; V: TRBV5-1; J: TRBJ2-1; D: -; CDR3: CASSLGSGTFSVNEQFF; DNA: TGCGCCAGCAGCTTGGGGTCCGGGACTTTTAGTGTAAATGAGCAGTTCTTC